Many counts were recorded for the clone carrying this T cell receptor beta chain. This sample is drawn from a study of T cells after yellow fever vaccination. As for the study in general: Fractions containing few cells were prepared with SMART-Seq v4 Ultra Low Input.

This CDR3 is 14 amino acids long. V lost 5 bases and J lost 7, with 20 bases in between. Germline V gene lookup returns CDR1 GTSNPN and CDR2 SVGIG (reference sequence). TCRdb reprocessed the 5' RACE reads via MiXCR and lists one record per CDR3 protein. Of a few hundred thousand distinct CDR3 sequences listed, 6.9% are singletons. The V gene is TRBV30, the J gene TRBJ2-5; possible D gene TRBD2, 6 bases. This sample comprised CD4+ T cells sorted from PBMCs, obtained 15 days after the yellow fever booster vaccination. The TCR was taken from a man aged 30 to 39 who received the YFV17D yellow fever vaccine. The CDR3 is CAWGTTSLGGTQYF. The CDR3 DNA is TGTGCCTGGGGAACGACTTCACTCGGGGGGACCCAGTACTTC.